This passage covers 21 T cell receptor beta chains from one sample sequenced in a study of blood T cell repertoires in COVID-19. Here immunoSEQ multiplex PCR was the method, and the copy in TCRdb shows in-frame clones only, minus some. The sample shows some 19,000 clones, 75% to 85% of them seen only once. Sequenced material: peripheral blood. These receptors all stem from a man of 80 years or more with acute or convalescent COVID-19.

This clone was seen once. The rearrangement joins TRBV19 to TRBJ1-1; tentative D call: TRBD1 (6 bases). The germline gives CDR1 LNHDA, CDR2 SQIVND (reference sequence). The CDR3 consists of 16 residues. V lost 4 bases and J 5 bases, leaving 20 bases between the germline ends. The CDR3 reads CASSNPRQATGTEAFF. The CDR3 DNA is TGTGCCAGTAGTAACCCCCGACAGGCCACAGGGACTGAAGCTTTCTTT.

CDR3 region: CASSPPFQRGSNEQFF. In nucleotides, the CDR3 is TGTGCCAGCTCACCACCGTTTCAGCGGGGAAGTAATGAGCAGTTCTTC. The chain uses TRBV18 and TRBJ2-1; TRBD2 matches 7 bases. The germline V gene encodes CDR1 KGHSH and CDR2 LQKENI. The CDR3 loop spans 16 amino acids. J lost 7 bases, V lost 0 bases, and 9 bases had no gene match.

In this sample, this clone turned up once. This chain connects TRBV3-1 (or the pseudogene TRBV3-2) to TRBJ2-1; 8 nucleotides agree with TRBD2. The CDR3 contains 14 residues. V trimming: 6 bases; J trimming: 3 bases; junction bases outside the gene matches: 4. Germline CDR1 is LGHDT and CDR2 is YNNKEL (reference sequence). The CDR3 region has the DNA TGTGCCAGCAGTCCCGGGGGGGGCTACAATGAGCAGTTCTTC. Amino acid sequence: CASSPGGGYNEQFF.

The chain couples TRBV6-5 to TRBJ1-2; D is perhaps TRBD1 (5 bases). The CDR3 has 14 residues. Per germline, CDR1 MNHEY and CDR2 SVGAGI. The ends were cut back, 0 bases at V and 7 bases at J, with 12 bases in the middle. Here the CDR3 reads CASSYSGQGGGYTF. The CDR3 DNA sequence: TGTGCCAGCAGTTACTCGGGCCAGGGAGGTGGCTACACCTTC.

The genes are TRBV5-3 and TRBJ1-2; D is unclear. TRBV5-3 has ORF status, its function being uncertain. The V end lost 3 bases, the J end lost 7 bases, and 16 bases lay between the germline ends. This CDR3 region has 14 residues. The DNA of the CDR3 is TGTGCCAGAAGCTGCCTTAGTAGCCCGGGTGGCTACACCTTC. Protein sequence: CARSCLSSPGGYTF.

The CDR3 bases are TGTGCCAGCACCACTGGTGCTAGCAATCAGCCCCAGCATTTT. This sequence encodes CASTTGASNQPQHF. V and J are TRBV6-6 and TRBJ1-5; no definite D call. The CDR3 has 14 residues. Trimming left V 7 bases short and J 0 bases short, with 10 bases between. Germline assignment: CDR1 MNHNY and CDR2 SVGAGI (reference sequence).

This clone was recorded once. The rearrangement links TRBV27 to TRBJ1-5, with TRBD1 matching over 9 bases. CDR1 and CDR2 (germline): MNHEY, SMNVEV (reference sequence). Trimming at V came to 6 bases and at J to 9 bases, leaving 9 bases not matched to a gene. This CDR3 comprises 14 residues. CDR3 loop: CASRATGGASPQHF. In DNA form, the CDR3 reads TGTGCCAGCAGAGCCACAGGGGGCGCGTCGCCCCAGCATTTT.

The chain couples TRBV3-1 (or the pseudogene TRBV3-2) to TRBJ2-2; 7 nucleotides align to TRBD1. The CDR3 is 16 amino acids. The germline V gene encodes CDR1 LGHDT and CDR2 YNNKEL (reference sequence). After removal of 2 bases from V and 3 bases from J, the junction contained 6 bases not matched to a gene. CDR3 loop: CASSQQGGPYTGELFF. In DNA, the CDR3 is TGTGCCAGCAGCCAACAAGGGGGCCCGTACACCGGGGAGCTGTTTTTT.

In its sample, this clone was seen once. The chain combines TRBV7-2 with TRBJ1-6; D is ambiguous. V was clipped by 2 bases and J by 5 bases, with 10 bases between them. Germline CDR1 is SGHTA and CDR2 is FQGNSA. This CDR3 comprises 15 residues. This chain's CDR3 is CASSLSAGDNSPLHF. Written as DNA, the CDR3 is TGTGCCAGCAGCTTATCGGCGGGAGATAATTCACCCCTCCACTTT.

The chain has TRBV27 and TRBJ1-1, with TRBD1 identical over 9 bases. V gave up 2 bases and J gave up 1 base; unmatched junction bases: 8. The CDR3 contains 17 residues. The germline CDR1 and CDR2 sequences are MNHEY and SMNVEV (reference sequence). CDR3: CASSLTIGTGWNTEAFF. CDR3 coding DNA: TGTGCCAGCAGTTTAACAATCGGGACAGGGTGGAACACTGAAGCTTTCTTT.

This clone was seen only once. The V gene is TRBV28, the J gene TRBJ1-2, with a possible D match to TRBD1 (5 bases). The V end was cut by 4 bases, the J end by 4 bases, with 16 bases between. Per germline, CDR1 MDHEN and CDR2 SYDVKM. The CDR3 extends over 15 amino acids. CDR3 DNA: TGTGCCAGCAGTTCCCCAGGGTGGACCTCCTATGGCTACACCTTC. Translating gives CASSSPGWTSYGYTF.

This clone came up a few times. The chain combines TRBV4-3 with TRBJ2-7; 11 bases line up with TRBD2. From germline, CDR1 is LGHNA and CDR2 YSLEER. The V segment lost 0 bases and the J segment 9 bases; nucleotides outside the gene matches: 13. This CDR3 contains 17 residues. In DNA, the CDR3 is TGCGCCAGCAGCCAAGAGTGGTCTAGCGGGGGGAGGAGGGTGCAGTACTTC. Residues: CASSQEWSSGGRRVQYF.

The chain joins TRBV4-3 to TRBJ1-5; 7 nucleotides match TRBD1. Trimming removed 0 bases from V and 4 bases from J; junction bases left unmatched: 6. The CDR3 is made up of 16 amino acids. Germline lookup yields CDR1 LGHNA and CDR2 YSLEER. For the CDR3, the DNA is TGCGCCAGCAGCCAAGAGACAGGGCTTCCTAATCAGCCCCAGCATTTT. Residues: CASSQETGLPNQPQHF.

This clone was recorded once. The V call is TRBV19, the J call TRBJ1-5, with a weak D call TRBD1 (6 bases). The V end lost 3 bases, the J end lost 3 bases, and 12 bases lay between the germline ends. The CDR3 is 15 residues long. CDR1 is LNHDA, CDR2 SQIVND, per germline (reference sequence). Here the CDR3 reads CASSITGQFNQPQHF. The CDR3 region has the DNA TGTGCCAGTAGTATTACCGGACAGTTCAATCAGCCCCAGCATTTT.

The V gene is TRBV14, the J gene TRBJ2-5; D may be TRBD2 (5 bases). The CDR3 spans 13 residues. Trimming stripped 0 bases from V and 7 bases from J, with 9 bases between. The germline V gene has CDR1 SGHDN and CDR2 FVKESK. Written as DNA, the CDR3 is TGTGCCAGCAGCCAAGATCTAGGAGGGACCCAGTACTTC. It specifies CASSQDLGGTQYF.

The DNA for the CDR3 is TGTGCCAGTAGTACGACAGGCCCCAATCAGCCCCAGCATTTT. It specifies CASSTTGPNQPQHF. J is TRBJ1-5 and V is TRBV19; D might be TRBD1 (6 bases). CDR3 length: 14 residues. V shed 4 bases and J shed 3 bases, with 10 bases lying between them. CDR1 and CDR2 from the germline V gene are LNHDA and SQIVND (reference sequence).

The J gene is TRBJ2-3, the V gene TRBV5-1; 12 bases fit TRBD1. CDR1 SGHRS and CDR2 YFSETQ come from the germline V gene. The CDR3 has 16 residues. After removal of 4 bases from V and 5 bases from J, the junction contained 8 bases not matched to a gene. The CDR3 sequence is CASSVRDRGPGDTQYF. The CDR3 bases are TGCGCCAGCAGCGTCCGGGACAGGGGGCCCGGAGATACGCAGTATTTT.

This chain uses TRBV19 with TRBJ2-5, with D possibly being TRBD2 (5 bases). Germline-derived CDR1 and CDR2 are LNHDA and SQIVND (reference sequence). The CDR3 consists of 13 residues. V was trimmed by 7 bases and J by 4 bases, leaving 13 bases between them. The CDR3 spells CASKMRERETQYF. The CDR3 nucleotides read TGTGCCAGTAAAATGAGGGAGCGAGAGACCCAGTACTTC.

The V call is TRBV21-1, the J call TRBJ1-6; the tabulated D call, TRBD1, remains unverified against the DNA. TRBV21-1 is flagged as a pseudogene. CDR3 length: 11 residues. DNA of the CDR3: TGTGCCACGCAGGGTGCGTCACCCCTCCACTTT. This codes for CATQGASPLHF.

V gene TRBV7-9 combines with J gene TRBJ1-6; a weak D match, TRBD1 (6 bases). Germline lookup yields CDR1 SEHNR and CDR2 FQNEAQ (reference sequence). The CDR3 length is 14 residues. V lost 6 bases and J 5 bases, leaving 11 bases between the germline ends. CDR3 DNA sequence: TGTGCCAGCAGATCACAGGGAGATAATTCACCCCTCCACTTT. Translating gives CASRSQGDNSPLHF.

The chain has TRBV7-2 and TRBJ2-7; the D is unclear. Germline-derived CDR1 and CDR2 are SGHTA and FQGNSA. This CDR3 is 14 amino acids long. The V end lost 1 base, the J end lost 0 bases, and 7 bases lay between the germline ends. The CDR3 bases are TGTGCCAGCAGCTTAGTGTCTAGCTCCTACGAGCAGTACTTC. Translating gives CASSLVSSSYEQYF. The variable domain in full, with the rest retrieved from reference TRBV7-2 and TRBJ2-7, is GAGVSQSPSNKVTEKGKDVELRCDPISGHTALYWYRQSLGQGLEFLIYFQGNSAPDKSGLPSDRFSAERTGGSVSTLTIQRTQQEDSAVYLCASSLVSSSYEQYFGPGTRLTVT.